The sample holds many counts of the clone carrying this TCR beta chain. One entry per CDR3 protein, called by TCRdb with MiXCR from the reads. The profile shows 200,000 to 300,000 distinct CDR3 sequences, 29% of them singletons. The sample is drawn from a study of kidney transplant recipient with SARS-CoV-2 infection. The trim removed 3 bases at V and 7 bases at J, leaving 7 bases unmatched. The germline V gene has CDR1 KGHSH and CDR2 LQKENI. This CDR3 contains 15 residues. Sequenced here: a blood sample, sampled at baseline and on roughly day 120 from a kidney transplant recipient. The V and J genes are TRBV18 and TRBJ1-5; 9 bases match TRBD1. The TCR comes from a male patient between 25 and 40 years old who had COVID-19 and was a kidney transplant recipient. Some T cells may arise from the graft donor. CDR3 nucleotides: TGTGCCAGCTCACCCCGGACAGGGGAAAGGCAGCCCCAGCATTTT. Translated: CASSPRTGERQPQHF.